Listed below are T cell receptor beta chains from one sample, sequenced in a study of blood T cell repertoires in COVID-19. This table comes from immunoSEQ multiplex PCR, and its TCRdb copy is limited to in-frame clones, with some not included. The data show tens of thousands of clones, with 81% seen just once and around 27% held by the top ten. The sequencing sample was made of peripheral blood. All receptors derive from a man older than 75 with active or convalescent COVID-19. The CDR3 runs from the conserved cysteine through the conserved F or W. The order of the fields is V gene, J gene, CDR3 protein.

V: TRBV18
J: TRBJ1-3
CDR3: CASSPRDRDGNTIYF

V: TRBV7-8
J: TRBJ2-6
CDR3: CASSLRGTGANVLTF

V: TRBV4-2
J: TRBJ2-5
CDR3: CASSRSGGARETQYF

V: TRBV2
J: TRBJ1-1
CDR3: CASRWTGTTEAFF

V: TRBV12-5
J: TRBJ1-2
CDR3: CASGRNLDRENYGYTF

V: TRBV5-6
J: TRBJ1-2
CDR3: CASSLVRGTGSGTAGGYTF

V: TRBV7-9
J: TRBJ1-1
CDR3: CASSSPSGGRKTEAFF

V: TRBV29-1
J: TRBJ2-4
CDR3: CSVAPRVFGNIQYF

V: TRBV28
J: TRBJ1-3
CDR3: CASSLGQGTGNTIYF

V: TRBV30
J: TRBJ1-1
CDR3: CAWSGAGSTEAFF

V: TRBV10-3
J: TRBJ1-1
CDR3: CAISTDRGQANTEAFF

V: TRBV15
J: TRBJ2-2
CDR3: CATSPGEGDTGELFF

V: TRBV6-2/TRBV6-3
J: TRBJ2-1
CDR3: CASSAHQRSSYNEQFF

V: TRBV3-1/TRBV3-2
J: TRBJ1-2
CDR3: CASRLDRGLGYTF

V: TRBV9
J: TRBJ2-2
CDR3: CASSVEGTGELFF

V: TRBV5-6
J: TRBJ1-2
CDR3: CASSLRRNHYGYTF